Shown below are 18 T cell receptor beta chains from a single sample sequenced in a study of tumor-infiltrating lymphocytes in primary liver carcinoma. Starting from approximately 0.45 ug of total RNA, TCR beta cDNA was produced with a primer in the constant region. Amplification in three nested multiplex PCR rounds with slightly modified ARM-PCR gave rise to TCR beta libraries. Both of the initial two PCR rounds ran for nine to ten cycles and employed TRBV1-TRBV30 forward primers alongside a C-beta reverse primer. MiXCR, applied by TCRdb to the multiplex PCR reads, yields one record per CDR3 protein. This table has about 190,000 distinct CDR3 sequences, 70% to 90% appearing once. Unsorted bulk tissue of roughly 18-31 mg yielded co-extracted RNA and DNA. Sequenced: tumor tissue from primary liver carcinoma. The source of these receptors is a man aged 35 to 55 with primary liver carcinoma and hepatitis B virus infection.

Points on this clonotype: The junction departs from the called germline gene at one end, perhaps through a read error. DNA of the CDR3: TGTGACAGCAGACCAGGCGGCGGAACTAATGAAAAACTGTTTTTT. Protein product: CDSRPGGGTNEKLFF. The V and J genes are TRBV5-4 and TRBJ1-4; unclear D gene. Germline V gene data show CDR1 as SGHNT and CDR2 as YYREEE (reference sequence). The CDR3 has 15 amino acids.

A note on this clonotype: An end of the junction does not agree with germline; a read error may underlie this. The chain couples TRBV11-3 to TRBJ2-1; possibly TRBD2 for D (6 bases). The CDR3 totals 19 residues. CDR1 SGHNT and CDR2 YENEEA come from the germline V gene. CDR3 loop: CASILGRQDIRGSHNEQFF. The CDR3 DNA is TGTGCCAGCATCTTAGGGCGGCAGGATATTCGGGGGTCCCACAATGAGCAGTTCTTC.

A single count supports this clonotype. A read error may account for a junction end that differs from germline. This chain links TRBV4-2 with TRBJ1-1; D call uncertain. The germline gives CDR1 LGHNA, CDR2 YNFKEQ. The CDR3 totals 14 residues. CDR3 amino acids: CASSTNQRGAQAFF. DNA for the CDR3: TGTGCAAGCAGCACAAACCAGAGAGGCGCTCAAGCTTTCTTT.

About this clonotype: Compared with germline, one end of the junction differs, possibly owing to a read error. The chain joins TRBV6-1 to TRBJ2-3, with no clear D. Germline CDR1 is MNHNS and CDR2 is SASEGT. The CDR3 loop spans 11 amino acids. The CDR3 protein is CASSRTDTQYF. The CDR3 DNA sequence: TGTGCCAGCAGTCGAACAGATACGCAATATTTT.

There are many counts of this clonotype. The V call is TRBV28, the J call TRBJ2-1; unclear D gene. The ends were cut back, 8 bases at V and 9 bases at J, with 11 bases in the middle. The germline V gene encodes CDR1 MDHEN and CDR2 SYDVKM. This CDR3 has 11 amino acids. CDR3 residues: CASSLGPEQFF. The CDR3 region has the DNA TGTGCCAGCTCCCTAGGGCCTGAGCAGTTCTTC.

A remark on this clonotype: One end of the junction fails to match germline, which may point to a read error. The V and J genes are TRBV28 and TRBJ2-6, with unresolved D. The CDR3 is 14 residues long. Germline-derived CDR1 and CDR2 are MDHEN and SYDVKM. CDR3 region: CASSSPAEANALTF. The CDR3 bases are TGTGCCAGCAGTTCGCCAGCTGAGGCCAACGCCCTGACTTTC.

About this clonotype: One end of the junction is discordant with germline, which a read error may explain. CDR3 protein: CASSFSGPLDNEQLF. The CDR3 DNA is TGTGCCAGCAGCTTTAGCGGGCCACTGGACAACGAGCAGCTCTTC. The chain employs TRBV11-2 and TRBJ2-1; 7 positions match TRBD2. The germline CDR1 and CDR2 sequences are SGHAT and FQNNGV. The CDR3 has 15 residues.

As concerns this clonotype: One end of the junction varies from germline; a read error may be responsible. The rearrangement uses TRBV6-1 and TRBJ2-5, with D possibly TRBD1 on 5 matching bases. The CDR3 consists of 13 residues. Germline V gene lookup returns CDR1 MNHNS and CDR2 SASEGT. CDR3 DNA: TGTGCCAGCAGTGTAAGGGGTGTAGAGACCCACTATTTC. Residues: CASSVRGVETHYF.

On this clonotype: This likely comes from a read error, as the CDR3 has no conserved phenylalanine or tryptophan at its end. The V gene is TRBV28, the J gene TRBJ1-1, with unresolved D. V gave up 5 bases and J gave up 3 bases, with 13 bases separating them. Germline loops: CDR1 MDHEN, CDR2 SYDVKM. CDR3 size: 14 residues. The CDR3 DNA sequence: TGTGCCAGCAGTCCCCGTACGGACTACACTGAAGCTTTCATT. It is translated as CASSPRTDYTEAFI.

V is TRBV20-1 and J is TRBJ2-7; 8 nucleotides line up with TRBD1. This CDR3 is 14 amino acids long. J was trimmed by 6 bases and V by 2 bases; bases with no gene match: 9. In germline, CDR1 is DFQATT, CDR2 SNEGSKA (reference sequence). The CDR3 protein is CSARNGDRTGEQYF. The CDR3 region has the DNA TGCAGTGCTAGAAACGGGGACAGGACAGGCGAGCAGTACTTC.

The CDR3 DNA reads as TGTACCGGCAGTGAAAGGGGGACAGGGGTCTTCTCCTACGAGCAGTACTTC. Translating it yields CTGSERGTGVFSYEQYF. The chain employs TRBV6-1 and TRBJ2-7, with 10 nucleotides matching TRBD1. The CDR3 spans 17 residues. Germline CDR1 and CDR2: MNHNS and SASEGT.

Worth noting for this clonotype: One end of the junction varies from germline; a read error may be responsible. The gene calls are TRBV29-1 and TRBJ2-5; 11 bases map to TRBD1. Germline-derived CDR1 and CDR2 are SQVTM and ANQGSEA. This CDR3 contains 15 residues. DNA of the CDR3: TGCAGCGTTGAAATGGACAGGGGGCGAGCAGAGACCCAGTACTTT. Its translation: CSVEMDRGRAETQYF.

As for this clonotype: Compared with germline, one end of the junction differs, possibly owing to a read error. This chain joins TRBV5-4 and TRBJ2-7, with D possibly TRBD2 on 5 matching bases. Germline V gene sequence: CDR1 SGHNT, CDR2 YYREEE (reference sequence). This CDR3 is built from 13 residues. As DNA, the CDR3 is TGTGCCAGCAGCGGACTGGGCTCCTGCGAGCAGTACTTC. It encodes CASSGLGSCEQYF.

The sample holds one count of this clonotype. The genes are TRBV29-1 and TRBJ2-2; 13 bases agree with TRBD2. CDR3 length: 15 amino acids. From germline, CDR1 is SQVTM and CDR2 ANQGSEA. V gave up 7 bases and J gave up 7 bases; unmatched junction bases: 9. The CDR3 DNA follows: TGCAGCGCGGCCAGGACTAGCGGGAGAATCGGGGAGCTGTTTTTT. It yields the protein CSAARTSGRIGELFF.

Notes on this clonotype: A much larger clone lies one base from this, so it may be a read error. In this CDR3 the conserved last residue, phenylalanine or tryptophan, is missing, so a read error is likely. J is TRBJ2-1 and V is TRBV6-1, with 9 bases lining up with TRBD1. In germline, CDR1 is MNHNS, CDR2 SASEGT. CDR3 length: 15 residues. The CDR3, as DNA: TGTACCAGCAGTGACAGACAGGGGGGCTACAATGAGCAGTTCTCC. It codes for CTSSDRQGGYNEQFS.

The V and J genes are TRBV11-2 and TRBJ2-1, with 8 bases lining up with TRBD2. The CDR3 extends over 19 amino acids. V shed 6 bases and J 8 bases; nucleotides not matched to a gene: 24. Germline-derived CDR1 and CDR2 are SGHAT and FQNNGV. The CDR3 DNA reads TGTGCCAGCAGTATCCAATGGGTGCCTGGGACTAGAGGGAGTCATGAGCAGTTCTTC. Its translation is CASSIQWVPGTRGSHEQFF.

Note on this clonotype: The CDR3 does not end in the conserved phenylalanine or tryptophan, so this is likely a read error. The chain is built from TRBV29-1 and TRBJ2-6; weak D call: TRBD1 (5 bases). Germline V gives CDR1 SQVTM, CDR2 ANQGSEA. This CDR3 is 12 amino acids long. CDR3 residues: CSVVFGANILTL. CDR3 bases: TGCAGCGTTGTTTTTGGGGCCAACATCCTGACTTTA.

To note about this clonotype: The junction and the germline gene differ at one end; a read error may be behind it. V is TRBV7-8 and J is TRBJ2-7; maybe TRBD2 (6 bases). The CDR3 has 15 amino acids. Per the germline V gene, CDR1 is SGHVS and CDR2 is FQNEAQ. CDR3 protein: CPSNLARGRAYDQYF. DNA of the CDR3: TGTCCCAGCAACTTAGCGCGGGGCCGGGCCTACGACCAGTACTTC.